The clone carrying this T cell receptor beta chain was seen ten or more times. The CDR3 extends over 19 amino acids. Germline V lookup: CDR1 KGHDR, CDR2 SFDVKD. Losses at the gene ends were 0 bases for V and 3 bases for J; bases not matched to a gene: 13. TCRdb reprocessed the 5' RACE reads via MiXCR and lists one record per CDR3 protein. The table lists 70,000 or so distinct CDR3 sequences, about 9.5% of them singletons. The source of the sample is a study of early T cells in non-severe SARS-CoV-2 infection. The source material was whole blood, sampled at baseline. This clonotype originated in an adult who was a healthcare worker with PCR-confirmed SARS-CoV-2 infection or an uninfected control (not recorded which). V gene TRBV24-1 combines with J gene TRBJ2-1; TRBD1 matches 7 bases. The DNA of the CDR3 is TGTGCCACCAGTGATTTGCAATCTCCACAGGGGTCCATCTACAATGAGCAGTTCTTC. Translated: CATSDLQSPQGSIYNEQFF.